Listed here is a single T cell receptor beta chain. Its specificity is not known. Other DNA sequences within the sample encode an identical CDR3. The record originates from a study of shared clonotypes between healthy human individuals. The wider study: The study drew on a couple of women and a few men aged 18 to 49 as donors. CD4 naive and CD4 memory each took three plates per donor, while CD8 naive took two and CD8 memory one. General study results and limits: In general, naive subsets displayed greater estimated richness than memory subsets did. Sequencing depth was a factor that was expected to affect clonotype sharing among donors.

The method was immunoSEQ multiplex PCR; TCRdb's version includes in-frame clones alone and lacks a portion of them. The sample lists hundreds of thousands of clones; 95% to 98% were seen once. Trimming shortened V by 5 bases and J by 2 bases, and 3 bases separated the two germline ends. The CDR3 totals 11 residues. The germline V gene encodes CDR1 SGHTA and CDR2 FQGNSA. The sequence came from a young woman in good health. The sequenced sample was naive CD4+ T cells sorted from blood. Regarding subset: CD45RA+ positively selected. This rearrangement joins TRBV7-2 to TRBJ2-5; D is uncertain. As DNA, the CDR3 is TGTGCCAGCAGCCCTCAAGAGACCCAGTACTTC. Its protein product is CASSPQETQYF.